The 15 T cell receptor beta chains presented below share a single source sample, sequenced in a study of CXCR3-negative and CXCR3-positive naive CD8 T cells. Study-level findings and limits: Hydrophobicity of TRB CDR3s was greater in CXCR3-positive naive cells than in CXCR3-negative naive cells.

UMI-labeled TRB cDNA libraries were prepared by 5' RACE. TCRdb reanalyzed the 5' RACE reads, giving one entry per CDR3 protein sequence and no DNA. The table lists some 120,000 distinct CDR3 sequences. No cognate antigen is known for these TCRs. Sequenced: naive CXCR3+ CD8+ T cells from blood. Subset indicated: CD45RO-CCR7+CD27+CD95- naive CD8+ T cells expressing CXCR3 (TNR3+). The receptors shown here come from a human donor in good health. Some clones in this sample may be carry-over from other donors' samples.

The chain is built from TRBV6-5 and TRBJ2-6. The length of the CDR3 is 16 residues. Looked up from germline, CDR1 is MNHEY and CDR2 is SVGAGI. The CDR3 sequence is CASSYYDGAGANVLTF.

The V call is TRBV6-5, the J call TRBJ1-5; the D call of TRBD1 rests on TCRdb alone, since no DNA is present to check it. The CDR3 length is 13 residues. Germline CDR1 reads MNHEY; CDR2 reads SVGAGI. CDR3: CASSYGGFQPQHF.

The chain combines TRBV4-1 with TRBJ2-1. This CDR3 is 15 amino acids long. CDR1 is MGHRA, CDR2 YSYEKL, per germline. The CDR3 sequence: CASSQLLSSYNEQFF.

This chain joins TRBV12-3 or TRBV12-4 and TRBJ1-5. This CDR3 has 14 amino acids. The CDR3 sequence: CASSSDGPAQPQHF.

The rearrangement links TRBV12-3 or TRBV12-4 to TRBJ1-2; there is no DNA to check the TCRdb D call of TRBD1. This CDR3 is 19 amino acids long. The CDR3 loop reads CASSLDSLNFGAPNYGYTF.

The chain combines TRBV19 with TRBJ2-2; as DNA is missing, the TRBD1 call by TCRdb cannot be tested. Looked up from germline, CDR1 is LNHDA and CDR2 is SQIVND (reference sequence). The length of the CDR3 is 13 residues. The CDR3 loop is CASRTGYTGELFF.

The CDR3 spells CASSMIQRSEAFF. The chain uses TRBV19 and TRBJ1-1. CDR1 is LNHDA and CDR2 is SQIVND in the germline V gene (reference sequence). The CDR3 has 13 amino acids.

This chain joins TRBV6-1 and TRBJ1-5; as DNA is missing, the TRBD1 call by TCRdb cannot be tested. The CDR3 covers 14 residues. CDR1 and CDR2 (germline): MNHNS, SASEGT. The chain's CDR3 is CASSPGTGNQPQHF.

This chain connects TRBV5-6 to TRBJ2-3; TCRdb picks TRBD1, but there is no DNA to check that call. The CDR3 consists of 12 residues. From germline, CDR1 is SGHDT and CDR2 YYEEEE. CDR3 loop: CASSLPRGPQYF.

The gene calls are TRBV3-1 and TRBJ2-1; with no DNA, the TCRdb D assignment of TRBD1 cannot be verified. CDR3 length: 17 amino acids. Germline V gene sequence: CDR1 LGHDT, CDR2 YNNKEL (reference sequence). The CDR3 loop is CASSQEVVGGTYNEQFF.

This chain joins TRBV28 and TRBJ2-3; TCRdb reports TRBD1, a call that lacks DNA to check it against. Germline CDR1 and CDR2: MDHEN and SYDVKM. The CDR3 spans 16 residues. The CDR3 region is CASTLYRDSSTDTQYF.

The V gene is TRBV5-1, the J gene TRBJ2-2; absent DNA, TCRdb's TRBD2 call cannot be checked. The CDR3 is made up of 18 amino acids. Germline V gene sequence: CDR1 SGHRS, CDR2 YFSETQ. CDR3 sequence: CASSLAVGLAVNTGELFF.

The chain has TRBV20-1 and TRBJ2-5; TCRdb proposes TRBD2, but this gene call is untestable without DNA. The CDR3 extends over 17 amino acids. Germline CDR1 reads DFQATT; CDR2 reads SNEGSKA (reference sequence). This chain's CDR3 is CSARVEGGGGPRETQYF.

The V call is TRBV7-3, the J call TRBJ2-1; TCRdb proposes TRBD1, but this gene call is untestable without DNA. The CDR3 consists of 16 residues. Germline values: CDR1 SGHTA, CDR2 FQGTGA. Here the CDR3 reads CASSSRQGPYYNEQFF.

The rearrangement uses TRBV20-1 and TRBJ1-2. CDR3 length equals 11 residues. Germline V gene data show CDR1 as DFQATT and CDR2 as SNEGSKA (reference sequence). The CDR3: CSASRGNGYTF.